One and the same sample provided the 7 T cell receptor beta chains below, sequenced in a study of blood T cell repertoires in COVID-19. Clones were sequenced by immunoSEQ multiplex PCR, and TCRdb holds only the in-frame ones, with some missing. The repertoire holds tens of thousands of clones, with 89% as singletons. The specimen sequenced was peripheral blood. The receptors derive from an elderly man with acute or convalescent COVID-19.

This sequence joins TRBV3-1 (or the pseudogene TRBV3-2) and TRBJ1-2, with no clear D. Trimming took off 0 bases at V and 5 bases at J, with 19 bases between the two ends. The germline gives CDR1 LGHDT, CDR2 YNNKEL (reference sequence). CDR3 length: 17 residues. The DNA for the CDR3 is TGTGCCAGCAGCCAAGATGTAAATGAGGGCGGGAAGTATGGCTACACCTTC. This gives the protein CASSQDVNEGGKYGYTF.

The rearrangement links TRBV5-1 to TRBJ1-3; 7 bases are a match to TRBD1. The CDR3 contains 16 residues. CDR1 and CDR2 (germline): SGHRS, YFSETQ. Trimming took 4 bases from V and 0 from J; bases not matched to a gene: 7. The CDR3 DNA sequence: TGCGCCAGCAGCCCACAGGGGTCTAGCTCTGGAAACACCATATATTTT. Encoded protein: CASSPQGSSSGNTIYF.

The J gene is TRBJ2-7, the V gene TRBV5-5; 11 bases are shared with TRBD2. The CDR3 loop spans 15 amino acids. Unmatched junction bases numbered 4, after V lost 2 bases and J lost 3 bases. Germline CDR1 SGHKS, CDR2 YYEKEE (reference sequence). For the CDR3, the DNA is TGTGCCAGCAGCTTCACTAGCGGGAGTATCTACGAGCAGTACTTC. Amino acid sequence: CASSFTSGSIYEQYF. The full variable domain, rest sourced from reference TRBV5-5 and TRBJ2-7, is DAGVTQSPTHLIKTRGQQVTLRCSPISGHKSVSWYQQVLGQGPQFIFQYYEKEERGRGNFPDRFSARQFPNYSSELNVNALLLGDSALYLCASSFTSGSIYEQYFGPGTRLTVT.

The gene calls are TRBV19 and TRBJ2-1, with a weak D call TRBD1 (6 bases). The CDR3 runs 13 residues. The germline V gene has CDR1 LNHDA and CDR2 SQIVND (reference sequence). V lost 9 bases to trimming and J lost 5 bases, with 14 bases between them. Written as DNA, the CDR3 is TGTGCCAGCGCCGGGACATACGACAATGAGCAGTTCTTC. This codes for CASAGTYDNEQFF.

The V call is TRBV19, the J call TRBJ2-3, with TRBD1 identical over 12 bases. The V segment lost 6 bases and the J segment 4 bases; nucleotides outside the gene matches: 8. This CDR3 comprises 16 residues. The germline CDR1 and CDR2 sequences are LNHDA and SQIVND (reference sequence). For the CDR3, the DNA is TGTGCCAGTAGCACGGGACAGGGGGCTGTCGCAGATACGCAGTATTTT. It translates to CASSTGQGAVADTQYF.

The chain recombines TRBV3-1 (or the pseudogene TRBV3-2) with TRBJ1-1, with D perhaps matching TRBD1 (6 bases). V lost 3 bases and J 5 bases, leaving 13 bases between the germline ends. Germline-derived CDR1 and CDR2 are LGHDT and YNNKEL (reference sequence). The CDR3 is 14 amino acids. CDR3 sequence: CASSQIGGGTEAFF. CDR3 DNA sequence: TGTGCCAGCAGCCAGATAGGGGGGGGAACTGAAGCTTTCTTT.

The count of this clone is one. This chain joins TRBV19 and TRBJ1-4; the D gene is possibly TRBD1 (6 bases). Germline V lookup: CDR1 LNHDA, CDR2 SQIVND (reference sequence). This CDR3 contains 16 residues. V lost 5 bases to trimming and J lost 4 bases, with 17 bases between them. This CDR3 reads CASSGTAGRGNEKLFF. The CDR3 coding sequence is TGTGCCAGTAGTGGAACCGCCGGCAGGGGTAATGAAAAACTGTTTTTT.